The next 30 T cell receptor beta chains were all read from a single sample in a study of blood T cell repertoires in COVID-19. Libraries were prepared by immunoSEQ multiplex PCR; TCRdb keeps only in-frame clonotypes and omits some of them. The profile shows 450,000 to 500,000 clones, approximately 91% of them singletons. The specimen sequenced was PBMCs or T cells enriched from blood (not recorded which). These receptors were taken from a woman aged 60-75 years who had recovered from COVID-19.

The V gene is TRBV19, the J gene TRBJ2-2, with 9 bases aligning to TRBD1. Germline V gene lookup returns CDR1 LNHDA and CDR2 SQIVND (reference sequence). This CDR3 comprises 14 residues. Germline trimming cut 8 bases from V and 6 bases from J; bases unmatched to any gene: 7. CDR3 nucleotides: TGTGCCAGTCTCCCGGACAGGGGTCCCGGGGAGCTGTTTTTT. This encodes CASLPDRGPGELFF.

J is TRBJ1-2 and V is TRBV25-1, with D maybe TRBD1 (5 bases). Trimming took 2 bases from V and 8 from J, leaving 18 bases between them. Germline V CDR1 and CDR2: MGHDK, SYGVNS. This CDR3 spans 15 amino acids. The CDR3 is CASSEADGGWSGYTF. CDR3 nucleotide sequence: TGTGCCAGCAGTGAAGCTGACGGGGGGTGGAGCGGCTACACCTTC.

This chain uses TRBV5-6 with TRBJ2-7; D ambiguous. Per germline, CDR1 SGHDT and CDR2 YYEEEE. The CDR3 is 16 amino acids. Between the trimmed V and J ends, which lost 0 bases and 3 bases, there was a span of 16 bases. This chain's CDR3 is CASSLDRTGPYYEQYF. DNA for the CDR3: TGTGCCAGCAGCTTGGACCGAACGGGTCCCTACTACGAGCAGTACTTC.

This chain connects TRBV2 to TRBJ2-1, with 9 bases matching TRBD2. CDR1 is SNHLY, CDR2 FYNNEI, per germline. This CDR3 has 14 residues. J was trimmed by 5 bases and V by 5 bases; bases with no gene match: 4. The DNA of the CDR3 is TGTGCCAGCAGTTTATTAGCGGGGGACAATGAGCAGTTCTTC. Residues: CASSLLAGDNEQFF.

The chain recombines TRBV5-1 with TRBJ1-1; the D gene is possibly TRBD1 (5 bases). Germline assignment: CDR1 SGHRS and CDR2 YFSETQ. The CDR3 has 14 amino acids. The V end was cut by 4 bases, the J end by 0 bases, with 10 bases between. The CDR3 sequence is CASSTSTVNTEAFF. CDR3 nucleotide sequence: TGCGCCAGCAGCACCTCGACAGTGAACACTGAAGCTTTCTTT.

The rearrangement links TRBV9 to TRBJ2-2; possible D gene TRBD2, 5 bases. This CDR3 is 14 amino acids long. CDR1 is SGDLS, CDR2 YYNGEE, per germline. V lost 3 bases and J lost 7, with 13 bases in between. The CDR3: CASSEVWEHGELFF. Here the CDR3 DNA reads TGTGCCAGCAGCGAGGTCTGGGAGCACGGGGAGCTGTTTTTT.

DNA of the CDR3: TGTGCCAGCTCCCCAGGGATGAATTCACCCCTCCACTTT. Encoded protein: CASSPGMNSPLHF. The rearrangement links TRBV6-4 to TRBJ1-6, with D possibly TRBD1 on 5 matching bases. The CDR3 length is 13 residues. Trimming pared 8 bases from V and 7 bases from J, leaving 12 bases between. The germline V gene encodes CDR1 MRHNA and CDR2 SNTAGT.

This clone came up once. This sequence joins TRBV5-4 and TRBJ2-3; 8 bases are a match to TRBD1. V lost 2 bases, J lost 0 bases, and 5 bases stayed unmatched. The germline V gene encodes CDR1 SGHNT and CDR2 YYREEE (reference sequence). The CDR3 sequence is 16 residues long. The CDR3 region is CASSLRRTGSTDTQYF. The DNA of the CDR3 is TGTGCCAGCAGCTTACGTCGGACAGGGAGCACAGATACGCAGTATTTT.

This chain joins TRBV21-1 and TRBJ2-5; the table's D call of TRBD1 was not tested on the DNA. TRBV21-1 is marked as a pseudogene. This CDR3 comprises 15 residues. CDR3 bases: TGTGCCAGCAGCAGGCACAGGGGGCGCCGGAAGACCCAGTACTTC. It codes for CASSRHRGRRKTQYF.

This sequence joins TRBV7-9 and TRBJ2-3, with TRBD1 matching over 8 bases. The CDR3 covers 16 residues. Germline loops: CDR1 SEHNR, CDR2 FQNEAQ (reference sequence). V lost 5 bases, J lost 0 bases, and 7 bases stayed unmatched. CDR3 protein: CASSARRTGSTDTQYF. In DNA form, the CDR3 reads TGTGCCAGCAGCGCACGACGGACAGGGAGCACAGATACGCAGTATTTT.

V and J are TRBV6-5 and TRBJ2-1, with 10 positions matching TRBD2. Trimming removed 4 bases from V and 7 bases from J; junction bases left unmatched: 10. The CDR3 is 16 amino acids. Germline lookup yields CDR1 MNHEY and CDR2 SVGAGI. Here the CDR3 DNA reads TGTGCCAGCAGTTCTACGTGGAGCGGGGGGGCGAATGAGCAGTTCTTC. Residues: CASSSTWSGGANEQFF.

J is TRBJ1-1 and V is TRBV3-1 (or the pseudogene TRBV3-2); D call uncertain. The CDR3 consists of 13 residues. CDR1 is LGHDT, CDR2 YNNKEL, per germline (reference sequence). V lost 3 bases and J lost 3, with 8 bases in between. CDR3 in amino acids: CASSHREDTEAFF. DNA of the CDR3: TGTGCCAGCAGCCACAGAGAGGACACTGAAGCTTTCTTT.

The rearrangement joins TRBV12-5 to TRBJ2-3; 10 bases agree with TRBD2. CDR3 length equals 16 residues. V lost 1 base to trimming and J lost 5 bases; unmatched junction nucleotides: 6. Germline assignment: CDR1 LGHNT and CDR2 FRNRAP. CDR3 residues: CASGLGTSGDRDTQYF. The CDR3 DNA reads TGTGCTAGTGGTTTGGGGACTAGCGGAGACAGAGATACGCAGTATTTT. The variable domain in full, completed from reference TRBV12-5 and TRBJ2-3, reads DARVTQTPRHKVTEMGQEVTMRCQPILGHNTVFWYRQTMMQGLELLAYFRNRAPLDDSGMPKDRFSAEMPDATLATLKIQPSEPRDSAVYFCASGLGTSGDRDTQYFGPGTRLTVL.

V gene TRBV7-6 combines with J gene TRBJ1-1; 7 bases map to TRBD1. V lost 6 bases and J lost 5; bases outside the gene matches: 12. The CDR3 spans 15 residues. Germline V gene data show CDR1 as SGHVS and CDR2 as FNYEAQ. CDR3: CASRNTGTEGTEAFF. The CDR3 DNA is TGTGCCAGCAGAAATACCGGGACAGAGGGGACTGAAGCTTTCTTT.

The gene calls are TRBV19 and TRBJ1-1; no reliable D call. The CDR3 contains 14 residues. Trimming removed 10 bases from V and 1 base from J, with 16 bases in between. Germline V CDR1 and CDR2: LNHDA, SQIVND (reference sequence). The CDR3 bases are TGTGCCACCGCGATTAGCGCGGGGAACACTGAAGCTTTCTTT. As protein: CATAISAGNTEAFF.

This clone was counted once. J is TRBJ2-5 and V is TRBV19, with a weak D call TRBD1 (6 bases). The V gene lost 5 bases and the J gene lost 1 base, with 11 bases spanning the gap. The CDR3 has 14 residues. CDR1 and CDR2 (germline): LNHDA, SQIVND (reference sequence). This CDR3 is CASSRDRLQETQYF. CDR3 nucleotide sequence: TGTGCCAGTAGTCGTGACAGGCTCCAAGAGACCCAGTACTTC.

CDR3 loop: CASNPRGGAHQPQHF. The CDR3 DNA is TGTGCCAGCAACCCGCGGGGGGGGGCCCATCAGCCCCAGCATTTT. This rearrangement joins TRBV21-1 to TRBJ1-5. TRBV21-1 is classified as a pseudogene. The CDR3 is made up of 15 amino acids.

The chain couples TRBV12-3 or TRBV12-4 to TRBJ1-6; 11 bases agree with TRBD1. The CDR3 loop spans 13 amino acids. Trimming at V came to 5 bases and at J to 12 bases, leaving 3 bases not matched to a gene. CDR3 residues: CASSRDRGKPLHF. CDR3 nucleotides: TGTGCCAGCAGTAGGGACAGGGGGAAACCCCTCCACTTT.

This rearrangement joins TRBV10-3 to TRBJ2-6; TRBD2 might be the D (7 bases). Germline V CDR1 and CDR2: ENHRY, SYGVKD. The CDR3 totals 14 residues. V shed 11 bases and J shed 4 bases, with 15 bases lying between them. The CDR3 spells CAAEGGQGANVLTF. CDR3 DNA: TGTGCCGCGGAGGGGGGGCAAGGGGCCAACGTCCTGACTTTC.

The chain combines TRBV18 with TRBJ1-5; D may be TRBD1 (5 bases). The CDR3 totals 15 residues. Trimming removed 2 bases from V and 0 bases from J, with 8 bases in between. CDR1 is KGHSH and CDR2 is LQKENI in the germline V gene. In DNA form, the CDR3 reads TGTGCCAGCTCACCAGACAGCAATAGCAATCAGCCCCAGCATTTT. Translating gives CASSPDSNSNQPQHF.

This rearrangement joins TRBV28 to TRBJ1-2; a possible D gene is TRBD1 (6 bases). The V gene's germline CDR1 is MDHEN and CDR2 SYDVKM. Between the trimmed V and J ends, which lost 6 bases and 5 bases, there was a span of 13 bases. This CDR3 spans 13 amino acids. CDR3 in amino acids: CASSHGQLYGYTF. Written as DNA, the CDR3 is TGTGCCAGCAGCCACGGACAGCTATATGGCTACACCTTC.

This rearrangement joins TRBV30 to TRBJ1-1; the D is unclear. Trimming removed 8 bases from V and 1 base from J, with 11 bases in between. This CDR3 contains 12 residues. The V gene's germline CDR1 is GTSNPN and CDR2 SVGIG (reference sequence). The CDR3: CALGRENTEAFF. The CDR3 coding sequence is TGTGCCCTTGGGAGGGAGAACACTGAAGCTTTCTTT.

This chain joins TRBV6-5 and TRBJ1-5; D might be TRBD1 (5 bases). In germline, CDR1 is MNHEY, CDR2 SVGAGI. CDR3 size: 14 residues. Trimming removed 3 bases from V and 6 bases from J, with 12 bases in between. The CDR3 region has the DNA TGTGCCAGCAGTTATAGGGGCTACGGTCAGCCCCAGCATTTT. It translates to CASSYRGYGQPQHF.

This clone was seen more than once but under ten times. The chain employs TRBV4-1 and TRBJ2-2; 7 positions agree with TRBD2. The junction had 6 bases not matched to a gene; V was cut back by 5 bases and J by 6 bases. The CDR3 spans 14 residues. The V gene's germline CDR1 is MGHRA and CDR2 YSYEKL. CDR3 DNA sequence: TGCGCCAGCAGCAGAGGACTAGGTCCCGGGGAGCTGTTTTTT. It is translated as CASSRGLGPGELFF.

The genes are TRBV7-8 and TRBJ1-2, with 8 bases lining up with TRBD1. Germline trimming cut 3 bases from V and 3 bases from J; bases unmatched to any gene: 6. Germline V lookup: CDR1 SGHVS, CDR2 FQNEAQ. The length of the CDR3 is 15 residues. The CDR3 here is CASSFRGQGYYGYTF. The DNA of the CDR3 is TGTGCCAGCAGCTTTCGAGGACAGGGCTACTATGGCTACACCTTC.

Remarks on this clone: This may stem from a read error, because a much larger clone lies one nucleotide away. Other nucleotide sequences in the sample specify the same CDR3. This rearrangement joins TRBV9 to TRBJ1-2, with D perhaps TRBD1 (5 bases). V gave up 0 bases and J gave up 2 bases, with 5 bases separating them. CDR1 is SGDLS, CDR2 YYNGEE, per germline. The CDR3 is 13 amino acids. CDR3 residues: CASSVDRNYGYTF. The CDR3 nucleotides are TGTGCCAGCAGCGTAGACAGGAACTATGGCTACACCTTC.

This rearrangement joins TRBV11-2 to TRBJ2-2; 7 bases align to TRBD2. The CDR3 is 14 amino acids. From germline, CDR1 is SGHAT and CDR2 FQNNGV. After removal of 8 bases from V and 1 base from J, the junction contained 4 bases not matched to a gene. The CDR3, as DNA: TGTGCCAGCGGCGGGGGACTGAACACCGGGGAGCTGTTTTTT. The encoded protein is CASGGGLNTGELFF.

V usage is TRBV19 and J usage is TRBJ1-6; unclear D gene. CDR3 length: 20 amino acids. Germline CDR1 reads LNHDA; CDR2 reads SQIVND (reference sequence). The germline V and J ends were trimmed by 5 bases and 0 bases, with 23 bases remaining between them. CDR3 sequence reads: CASSLSLRVQKSSYNSPLHF. CDR3 bases: TGTGCCAGTAGTCTATCTTTGCGGGTACAGAAGAGCTCCTATAATTCACCCCTCCACTTT.

J is TRBJ2-2 and V is TRBV7-2, with D perhaps TRBD1 (5 bases). Germline loops: CDR1 SGHTA, CDR2 FQGNSA. The length of the CDR3 is 14 residues. Trimming took 6 bases from V and 5 from J, leaving 13 bases between them. The CDR3 nucleotides read TGTGCCAGCAGTTATCAGGGTCAAACCGGGGAGCTGTTTTTT. Protein sequence: CASSYQGQTGELFF.

The chain joins TRBV19 to TRBJ1-5, with a weak D call TRBD1 (6 bases). The CDR3 runs 14 residues. Trimming took off 3 bases at V and 4 bases at J, with 10 bases between the two ends. The germline CDR1 and CDR2 sequences are LNHDA and SQIVND (reference sequence). The CDR3 here is CASSMGQGNQPQHF. CDR3 DNA: TGTGCCAGTAGTATGGGCCAGGGGAATCAGCCCCAGCATTTT.